This note documents a single T cell receptor beta chain sequence. Antigen unknown. CDR1 and CDR2 (germline): MDHEN, SYDVKM. The junction had 6 bases not matched to a gene; V was cut back by 3 bases and J by 7 bases. The CDR3 covers 15 residues. The sample is drawn from a study of cytomegalovirus exposure and HLA in healthy donors. Study summary: HLA-typed donors were the source of about 85 million unique TCRs held in an early data release.

Study results and caveats: Cytomegalovirus association was listed for 150 to 200 TCR beta chains. A cluster of highly shared sequence variants was likely a sequencing artifact.

Both 60 Vbeta primers and 13 Jbeta primers went into the PCR. The repertoire was sequenced with immunoSEQ multiplex PCR; TCRdb's copy has only in-frame clones and lacks some. The sample has approximately 32,000 clones; around nine tenths are singletons. This receptor was obtained from a woman younger than 35 in good health and CMV-seronegative. Sequencing was done on a sample of PBMCs. The chain recombines TRBV28 with TRBJ2-7; 13 positions match TRBD2. The CDR3 sequence is CASSFRLAGGSEQYF. The CDR3 region has the DNA TGTGCCAGCAGTTTCCGACTAGCGGGAGGAAGTGAGCAGTACTTC. Based on the CDR3 plus reference TRBV28 and TRBJ2-7, the full variable domain is DVKVTQSSRYLVKRTGEKVFLECVQDMDHENMFWYRQDPGLGLRLIYFSYDVKMKEKGDIPEGYSVSREKKERFSLILESASTNQTSMYLCASSFRLAGGSEQYFGPGTRLTVT.